One and the same sample provided the 3 T cell receptor beta chains below, sequenced in a study of Ad26.COV2.S vaccination and SARS-CoV-2 variants (dated by TCRdb to 2020 to 2022). This specimen's treatment or condition label, interpreted: approximately 18 received Ad26.COV2.S at low or high dose, single or two shots; 5 received placebo; per-sample allocation not given. Repertoires of vaccine and placebo recipients were sequenced from samples taken on day 63 after the first injection. Library method: the immunoSEQ multiplex PCR assay. The table comes from immuneACCESS by way of TCRdb, which keeps in-frame sequences with V and J called. Part of the clones is missing from these tables; in studies checked, under half for an unresolved V gene and the rest for unknown reasons. This sample lists hundreds of thousands of clones; around 92% were detected once. The top ten clones comprise about 1.5% of the sample.

Specimen: peripheral blood, collected in a trial of Ad26.COV2.S vaccine versus placebo. The receptors come from a person aged 18-65 years who received the Ad26.COV2.S COVID-19 vaccine or a placebo.

This clone has a single count. CDR3: CASSLAGGLPRGPGYTF. CDR3 DNA: TGCGCCAGCAGCTTGGCAGGGGGGCTCCCGCGGGGACCTGGCTACACCTTC. V is TRBV5-1 and J is TRBJ1-2; 7 bases are shared with TRBD1. CDR1 and CDR2 (germline): SGHRS, YFSETQ. Losses at the gene ends were 0 bases for V and 7 bases for J; bases not matched to a gene: 15. The CDR3 is made up of 17 amino acids.

Concerning this clone itself: One end of the junction is discordant with germline, which a read error may explain. The chain recombines TRBV3-1 (or the pseudogene TRBV3-2) with TRBJ2-1; D remains ambiguous. The CDR3 spans 14 residues. CDR1 and CDR2 (germline): LGHDT, YNNKEL (reference sequence). The CDR3 sequence: CASSQEKGGPHPVF. The CDR3 bases are TGTGCCAGCAGCCAAGAGAAGGGCGGACCACACCCGGTCTTC.

This chain connects TRBV19 to TRBJ2-7; TRBD1 or TRBD2 may be the D gene (5 bases each). Germline V gives CDR1 LNHDA, CDR2 SQIVND (reference sequence). CDR3 length equals 14 residues. The ends were cut back, 5 bases at V and 2 bases at J, with 13 bases in the middle. The CDR3 region is CASSLRVGAYEQYF. CDR3 nucleotide sequence: TGTGCCAGTAGTCTCAGGGTGGGGGCCTACGAGCAGTACTTC.